This T cell receptor beta chain derives from a study of molecular identifiers for immune sequencing clone quantification (dated by TCRdb to the late 2010s). Background for the entire study: For a replicate experiment, the RNA from either 20,000 or 100,000 naive CD8 T cells was divided into five aliquots, and four of those aliquots went on to sequencing. CD8 T cells were used in a methods study to benchmark molecular-identifier clustering-based TCR repertoire sequencing (MIDCIRS) and TCR RNA copy counting. Study-wide conclusions, independent of this receptor: Even against a background of approximately 1 million naive CD8 T cells, spiked-in Jurkat TCR RNA amounting to a single cell's worth was reported to be detectable. Identical TCR molecules sharing a barcode could cause highly expanded clone sizes to be underestimated. When barcode sub-clustering was not used, chimeric consensus sequences inflated TCR diversity, with chimeras reaching as high as 47%. In CMV-specific effector cells, clones with more than 20 RNA copies contained over 98% of molecules, whereas in naive cells such clones contained under 1% of molecules. Modeling estimated 2.5 to 3.5 recovered TCR RNA copies per cell, compared with 8.5 to 10 by digital PCR, which implies about 30% capture efficiency. Spiked-in Jurkat TCR RNA (approximately 9 copies' worth), which is not part of the donor repertoire, was contained in the naive libraries.

Worth noting for this clonotype: Its antigen remains unidentified. A read error may produce the germline difference seen at one junction end.

Library preparation used PCR. Sequencing used an Illumina HiSeq 4000. Bulk TCR libraries were prepared as previously described, using TCR primers listed in Table S5. Purification of total RNA was performed with the Qiagen AllPrep DNA/RNA kit. Reads from multiple sequencing runs of the same library were pooled before analysis. As for the authors' bioinformatics: Reads were retained only if an exact TCR constant sequence was present, and the retained reads were trimmed to 150 nt and grouped according to their 12-nt molecular barcodes. Within each barcode group, reads were sub-clustered at a 15% Levenshtein threshold, and quality-weighted consensus sequences were built per RNA molecule. Non-functional sequences were discarded, and so were lower-count sequences lying one edit away from another sequence. On the basis of fitting two negative binomial distributions, barcode sub-clusters with fewer than 20% of the maximum read count were discarded. The raw public reads went through TCRdb reprocessing: fastp at Q25, MiXCR clone calling, in-frame beta chains kept. Here each entry gathers all rows of one CDR3 protein and keeps the most common genes and DNA. Here the V and J calls rest on TCRdb's processing, not on the authors' analysis. For this sample the table gives some 93,000 distinct CDR3 sequences, of which 20% to 25% were detected only once. Together, the top ten hold approximately 1.1% of the sample.

Naive CD8 T cell libraries were made from about 20,000 to 1,000,000 sorted cells using 10%, 30% or 50% of purified RNA. On a BD FACSAria II, naive CD8 T cells were FACS-sorted as CD8+CD4-CCR7+CD45RA+ and collected into RLT Plus buffer. To test detection sensitivity, Jurkat RNA equivalent to more than eight TCR copies was spiked into samples of about 18,000-1,000,000 naive CD8 T cells. Enrichment of CD8 T cells was done with RosetteSep CD8+ T Cell Enrichment Cocktail plus Ficoll-Paque, and ACK red cell lysis came afterward. CDR3 length: 13 amino acids, cysteine to phenylalanine. CDR3 DNA is the only sequence kept; it has 39 bases, read in frame from the first base. CDR1 and CDR2 are read off the germline V gene (reference sequence) as SGHKS and YYEKEE.

The rearranged segments are TRBV5-5 and TRBJ2-1, with the D gene too uncertain to name. Sequencing was done on a sample of naive CD8+ T cells from blood, with Jurkat cell RNA spiked in. This sample's cell subset or site label indicates: FACS-sorted CD8+CD4-CCR7+CD45RA+ naive T cells. This TCR derives from a human donor in good health. Some libraries in this study had Jurkat cell RNA spiked in. The CDR3 corresponds to CASNIQRNNGQFF. The nucleotide sequence reads TGTGCCAGCAACATCCAGCGTAACAATGGGCAGTTCTTC. With all but the CDR3 taken from the reference TRBV5-5 and TRBJ2-1 genes, the full variable domain is: DAGVTQSPTHLIKTRGQQVTLRCSPISGHKSVSWYQQVLGQGPQFIFQYYEKEERGRGNFPDRFSARQFPNYSSELNVNALLLGDSALYLCASNIQRNNGQFFGPGTRLTVL.